This TCR beta chain originates from a study of cytomegalovirus exposure and HLA in healthy donors. At the level of the study: Drawn from HLA-typed donors, around 85 million unique TCRs were held in an early data release.

V shed 3 bases and J shed 4 bases, with 10 bases lying between them. CDR1 is SGHDN, CDR2 FVKESK, per germline. The CDR3 is 13 amino acids. For this clone: What it recognizes is unknown.

PCR employed 60 Vbeta and 13 Jbeta primers. Produced via immunoSEQ multiplex PCR; TCRdb's table is partial and in-frame only. The sample yields over 80,000 clones, around 85% seen once. Overall study findings and caveats: The availability of immune exposure information extended only to CMV serostatus. A cluster of highly shared sequence variants was likely a sequencing artifact. Previously analyzed data showed that most TCR beta V segments were productive at a frequency of about 90% or about 30%.

The sequenced sample was PBMCs. The rearrangement joins TRBV14 to TRBJ2-7, with TRBD2 as a possible D gene (6 bases). This clonotype was obtained from a man between 35 and 55 years old in good health and CMV-seropositive. CDR3 coding DNA: TGTGCCAGCAGCCACGGGGGATTTTACGAGCAGTACTTC. The encoded protein is CASSHGGFYEQYF. The whole variable domain, remainder taken from reference TRBV14 and TRBJ2-7, is EAGVTQFPSHSVIEKGQTVTLRCDPISGHDNLYWYRRVMGKEIKFLLHFVKESKQDESGMPNNRFLAERTGGTYSTLKVQPAELEDSGVYFCASSHGGFYEQYFGPGTRLTVT.